This note documents a single T cell receptor (beta chain) sequence. Antigen unknown. The sample belongs to a study of memory CD4+ T cells and cytomegalovirus serostatus. Broader study findings: The CMV-associated TCR signature appears largely within the CD4+ memory repertoire.

Some clones are missing from TCRdb's copy, which holds only in-frame ones; the method was immunoSEQ multiplex PCR. The sample records approximately 60,000 clones, about 81% being singletons. The CDR3 contains 13 residues. From germline, CDR1 is LGHNA and CDR2 YSLEER. V lost 0 bases and J 4 bases, leaving 6 bases between the germline ends. Single viable CD3+CD4+CD8-CD45RO+ cells were sorted as the memory CD4+ T cells. CMV serostatus came from serum IgG against pp150, pp28, p38, p52. The source of this sequence is an adult in good health and CMV-seronegative. Sequencing was performed on memory CD4+ T cells from blood. V and J are TRBV4-3 and TRBJ1-2; D unresolved. In nucleotides, the CDR3 is TGCGCCAGCAGCCAAGAAGGCACCTATGGCTACACCTTC. This codes for CASSQEGTYGYTF.